The rows below give T cell receptor beta chains drawn from one sample of a study of T-cell memory formation after mild COVID-19. A single record per CDR3 protein comes from TCRdb applying MiXCR to the 5' RACE reads. The data contain 300,000 to 400,000 distinct CDR3 sequences, over 25% of them singletons. The sequencing sample was made of PBMCs or a T cell subset sorted from them (not recorded which). These receptors were obtained from an adult woman who had mild COVID-19 (a few samples of this study predate the infection). Cell type and time point are not known. The CDR3 runs from the conserved cysteine through the conserved F or W. The size of a clone is reported for some rows only, either as once, few or many, or as a class for expanded clones.

v_call	j_call	clone_size	cdr3_aa
TRBV7-2	TRBJ2-2	many	CASSLAAGTGELFF
TRBV20-1	TRBJ2-2	once	CSAASASTGELFF
TRBV25-1	TRBJ1-3	-	CASSQLGSGNTIYF
TRBV14	TRBJ2-3	-	CASSQDLSYSTDTQYF
TRBV9	TRBJ2-3	many	CASSVGTIGDTQYF
TRBV7-2	TRBJ2-1	-	CASSLEALAGAAYNEQFF
TRBV20-1	TRBJ2-1	few	CSLPGDLHNEQFF
TRBV11-2	TRBJ1-2	few	CASSSLRDRANGYTF
TRBV7-9	-	-	CASSPRAAHEQYF
TRBV12-3/TRBV12-4	TRBJ2-3	-	CASSGYTSTDTQYF
TRBV12-3/TRBV12-4	TRBJ2-3	few	CASSPNRASTDTQYF